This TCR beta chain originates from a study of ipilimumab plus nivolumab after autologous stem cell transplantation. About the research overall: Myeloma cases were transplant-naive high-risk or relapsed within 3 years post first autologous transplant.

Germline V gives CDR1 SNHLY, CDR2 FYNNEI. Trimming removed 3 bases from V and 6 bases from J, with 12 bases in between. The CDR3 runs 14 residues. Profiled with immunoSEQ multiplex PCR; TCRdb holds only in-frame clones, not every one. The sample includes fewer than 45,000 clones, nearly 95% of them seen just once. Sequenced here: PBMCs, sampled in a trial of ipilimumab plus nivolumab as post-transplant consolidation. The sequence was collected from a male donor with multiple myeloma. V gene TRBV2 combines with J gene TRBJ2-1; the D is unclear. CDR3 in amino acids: CASSDTRVFNEQFF. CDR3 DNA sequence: TGTGCCAGCAGTGATACACGGGTTTTCAATGAGCAGTTCTTC.